This T cell receptor beta chain was identified during a study of OX40 agonist ivuxolimab in advanced cancers. Across the study: Under the entry rules, prior anti-PD-1, anti-PD-L1 or anti-CTLA-4 therapy was allowed, and approximately 40% had some. One patient with hepatocellular carcinoma and two with cutaneous melanoma, three in all, had partial responses. Whole-study findings and limits: Those patients achieving a partial response at 0.1-3.0 mg/kg showed among the lowest clonal expansion.

As regards this clone: The antigen is not known.

Per germline, CDR1 GTSNPN and CDR2 SVGIG (reference sequence). V lost 2 bases and J 1 base, leaving 18 bases between the germline ends. The CDR3 consists of 16 residues. Data came from immunoSEQ multiplex PCR; TCRdb stores just in-frame clones and leaves some out. The sample holds 100,000 or so clones, about nine tenths seen once. The clonotype comes from an adult with an advanced solid tumor such as melanoma, head and neck, liver or kidney cancer. This specimen consisted of CD4+ or CD8+ T cells sorted from blood, obtained in a trial of the OX40 agonist ivuxolimab. The rearrangement uses TRBV30 and TRBJ2-7; no firm D call. The CDR3 coding sequence is TGTGCCTGGAGTCCCGTTGGACGGGTTTGGTCCTACGAGCAGTACTTC. Encoded protein: CAWSPVGRVWSYEQYF.